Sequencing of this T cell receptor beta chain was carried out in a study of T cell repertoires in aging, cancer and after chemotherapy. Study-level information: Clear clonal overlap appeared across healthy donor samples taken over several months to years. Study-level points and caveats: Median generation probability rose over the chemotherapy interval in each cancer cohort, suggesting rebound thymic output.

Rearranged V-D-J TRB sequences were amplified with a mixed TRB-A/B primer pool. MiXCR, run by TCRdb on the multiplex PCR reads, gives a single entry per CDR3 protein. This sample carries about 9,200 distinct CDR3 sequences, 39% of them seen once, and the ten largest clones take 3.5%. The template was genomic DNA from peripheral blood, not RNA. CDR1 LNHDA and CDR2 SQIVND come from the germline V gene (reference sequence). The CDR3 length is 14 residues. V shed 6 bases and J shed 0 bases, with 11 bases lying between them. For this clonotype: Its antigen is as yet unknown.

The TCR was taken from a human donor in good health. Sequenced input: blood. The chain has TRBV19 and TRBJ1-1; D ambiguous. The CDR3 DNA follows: TGTGCCAGTAGATCGGGCCGGCTGAACACTGAAGCTTTCTTT. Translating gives CASRSGRLNTEAFF. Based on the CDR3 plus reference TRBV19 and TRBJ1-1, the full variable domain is DGGITQSPKYLFRKEGQNVTLSCEQNLNHDAMYWYRQDPGQGLRLIYYSQIVNDFQKGDIAEGYSVSREKKESFPLTVTSAQKNPTAFYLCASRSGRLNTEAFFGQGTRLTVV.